These 32 T cell receptor beta chains originate from one sample sequenced in a study of cytomegalovirus exposure and HLA in healthy donors. PCR involved 60 Vbeta and 13 Jbeta primers. The protocol was immunoSEQ multiplex PCR, while the TCRdb copy is restricted to in-frame clones and leaves out a portion. The repertoire holds roughly 130,000 clones, with 70% to 80% as singletons. The sequenced sample consisted of PBMCs. These receptors all stem from a man between 18 and 29 years old in good health and CMV-seronegative.

This chain uses TRBV27 with TRBJ1-5; D call uncertain. The CDR3 consists of 15 residues. CDR1 and CDR2 from the germline V gene are MNHEY and SMNVEV (reference sequence). The ends were cut back, 2 bases at V and 0 bases at J, with 8 bases in the middle. CDR3 DNA: TGTGCCAGCAGTTTAGGTCCCTATAGCAATCAGCCCCAGCATTTT. It is translated as CASSLGPYSNQPQHF.

Comments on this clone: One end of the junction varies from germline; a read error may be responsible. The chain uses TRBV7-9 and TRBJ1-1; TRBD1 matches 12 bases. CDR1 is SEHNR and CDR2 is FQNEAQ in the germline V gene (reference sequence). This CDR3 has 16 amino acids. The CDR3 nucleotides read TGTTCCAGCAGCTTAGGCGGGACAGGGGGCCGTACTGAAGCTTTCTTT. Translated: CSSSLGGTGGRTEAFF.

The genes are TRBV6-1 and TRBJ2-3; 12 bases map to TRBD1. The CDR3 has 14 residues. V trimming: 10 bases; J trimming: 11 bases; junction bases outside the gene matches: 13. Germline CDR1 reads MNHNS; CDR2 reads SASEGT. CDR3 in amino acids: CATTGGTGGLGQYF. Written as DNA, the CDR3 is TGTGCCACCACGGGAGGGACAGGGGGCTTGGGGCAGTATTTT.

This clone was detected once. The V and J genes are TRBV18 and TRBJ2-3, with unresolved D. Germline CDR1 reads KGHSH; CDR2 reads LQKENI. The ends were cut back, 7 bases at V and 0 bases at J, with 14 bases in the middle. This CDR3 has 15 amino acids. DNA for the CDR3: TGTGCCAGCTTCACCAGGCGCACAAGCACAGATACGCAGTATTTT. This gives the protein CASFTRRTSTDTQYF.

The chain uses TRBV29-1 and TRBJ2-7, with D perhaps TRBD2 (6 bases). V was pared by 5 bases and J by 3 bases, with 11 bases between. Germline V gene lookup returns CDR1 SQVTM and CDR2 ANQGSEA. This CDR3 is 12 amino acids long. The CDR3 loop reads CSVRASVYEQYF. CDR3 in DNA: TGCAGCGTTCGGGCTAGCGTCTACGAGCAGTACTTC.

In this sample, this clone turned up once. V and J are TRBV7-3 and TRBJ2-2; tentatively, D is TRBD1 (5 bases). V was shortened by 1 base and J by 7 bases, with 13 bases between the two germline ends. Germline values: CDR1 SGHTA, CDR2 FQGTGA. CDR3 length: 15 residues. The CDR3 spells CASSLRGVRHGELFF. The CDR3 DNA sequence: TGTGCCAGCAGCTTAAGGGGCGTCAGGCACGGGGAGCTGTTTTTT.

The V call is TRBV6-5, the J call TRBJ2-7; D uncertain. The CDR3 is 15 amino acids. The V end lost 5 bases, the J end lost 0 bases, and 14 bases lay between the germline ends. Germline V gives CDR1 MNHEY, CDR2 SVGAGI. The CDR3 DNA follows: TGTGCCAGCAGTGGCAGCACTACCCACTCCTACGAGCAGTACGTC. The encoded protein is CASSGSTTHSYEQYV.

The chain uses TRBV19 and TRBJ1-1; 8 bases agree with TRBD1. Trimming took 6 bases from V and 5 from J; bases not matched to a gene: 8. This CDR3 has 14 residues. The germline V gene encodes CDR1 LNHDA and CDR2 SQIVND (reference sequence). The CDR3 protein is CASRRTGLWTEAFF. CDR3 nucleotide sequence: TGTGCCAGTAGGAGGACAGGGCTGTGGACTGAAGCTTTCTTT.

The chain uses TRBV7-9 and TRBJ2-1; 7 nucleotides agree with TRBD1. V trimming: 5 bases; J trimming: 0 bases; junction bases outside the gene matches: 4. Germline assignment: CDR1 SEHNR and CDR2 FQNEAQ (reference sequence). This CDR3 region has 15 residues. The CDR3 region is CASSLRQGSYNEQFF. CDR3 bases: TGTGCCAGCAGCCTACGACAGGGCTCCTACAATGAGCAGTTCTTC. Full variable domain (rest looked up from reference TRBV7-9 and TRBJ2-1): DTGVSQNPRHKITKRGQNVTFRCDPISEHNRLYWYRQTLGQGPEFLTYFQNEAQLEKSRLLSDRFSAERPKGSFSTLEIQRTEQGDSAMYLCASSLRQGSYNEQFFGPGTRLTVL.

This clone has more than one count but fewer than ten. V usage is TRBV6-1 and J usage is TRBJ1-1; maybe TRBD1 (6 bases). V dropped 3 bases and J dropped 4 bases, with 21 bases sitting between them. CDR1 and CDR2 from the germline V gene are MNHNS and SASEGT. This CDR3 is built from 17 residues. The CDR3 region has the DNA TGTGCCAGCAGTGACCCCAGGGTTTATCAGGGGATCACTGAAGCTTTCTTT. Amino acid sequence: CASSDPRVYQGITEAFF.

This chain uses TRBV7-9 with TRBJ1-2, with D possibly TRBD1 on 6 matching bases. Trimming left V 5 bases short and J 7 bases short, with 11 bases between. CDR3 size: 12 residues. Per germline, CDR1 SEHNR and CDR2 FQNEAQ (reference sequence). The CDR3 sequence: CASSRQGFGYTF. The CDR3 region has the DNA TGTGCCAGCAGCCGCCAGGGGTTTGGCTACACCTTC.

V and J are TRBV30 and TRBJ1-2; D may be TRBD1 (5 bases). Germline CDR1 GTSNPN, CDR2 SVGIG (reference sequence). Trimming cost V 3 bases and J 9 bases, with 17 bases left between them. The CDR3 has 13 residues. Here the CDR3 reads CAWSLAGGNRYTF. DNA for the CDR3: TGTGCCTGGAGCCTAGCCGGGGGGAACCGCTACACCTTC.

The chain couples TRBV30 to TRBJ1-2, with TRBD1 matching 7 bases. Germline V gene data show CDR1 as GTSNPN and CDR2 as SVGIG (reference sequence). The length of the CDR3 is 13 residues. Trimming cost V 6 bases and J 8 bases; bases outside gene matches: 12. CDR3 coding DNA: TGTGCCTGCAGAGAACAGGGGCCAGGCGGCTACACCTTC. It specifies CACREQGPGGYTF. Full variable domain (missing parts from reference TRBV30 and TRBJ1-2): SQTIHQWPATLVQPVGSPLSLECTVEGTSNPNLYWYRQAAGRGLQLLFYSVGIGQISSEVPQNLSASRPQDRQFILSSKKLLLSDSGFYLCACREQGPGGYTFGSGTRLTVV.

V gene TRBV18 combines with J gene TRBJ2-1; 9 bases agree with TRBD2. The CDR3 sequence is 16 residues long. Germline-derived CDR1 and CDR2 are KGHSH and LQKENI. The J segment lost 7 bases and the V segment lost 2 bases, leaving 9 bases of the junction unmatched. CDR3 sequence reads: CASSPIVGTSGNEQFF. The CDR3 DNA reads as TGTGCCAGCTCACCAATTGTTGGAACTAGCGGGAATGAGCAGTTCTTC.

The chain couples TRBV6-1 to TRBJ2-7; 11 positions match TRBD1. This CDR3 comprises 16 residues. J lost 2 bases, V lost 3 bases, and 6 bases had no gene match. The germline gives CDR1 MNHNS, CDR2 SASEGT. The CDR3, as DNA: TGTGCCAGCAGTGATGGACAGGGGGCGGGGGCCTACGAGCAGTACGTC. Translation: CASSDGQGAGAYEQYV.

The table lists this clone with a few counts. The rearrangement links TRBV7-3 to TRBJ2-3; D is uncertain. CDR1 is SGHTA, CDR2 FQGTGA, per germline. V was clipped by 3 bases and J by 4 bases, with 14 bases between them. This CDR3 contains 15 residues. The CDR3 DNA is TGTGCCAGCAGCTTTCAACCGGGTGGTCCAGATACGCAGTATTTT. Residues: CASSFQPGGPDTQYF.

This sequence joins TRBV11-1 and TRBJ1-2; unclear D gene. The CDR3 extends over 12 amino acids. Trimming removed 2 bases from V and 6 bases from J, with 7 bases in between. Germline CDR1 SGHAT, CDR2 FQDESV (reference sequence). The chain's CDR3 is CASSLQVDGYTF. In DNA form, the CDR3 reads TGTGCCAGCAGCTTACAGGTTGATGGCTACACCTTC.

In this sample, this clone turned up a few times. This chain uses TRBV6-5 with TRBJ2-7, with D possibly TRBD2 on 6 matching bases. V lost 8 bases, J lost 4 bases, and 15 bases lay in between. The CDR3 has 13 amino acids. CDR1 is MNHEY and CDR2 is SVGAGI in the germline V gene. The CDR3 here is CASFRAGTYEQYF. In nucleotides, the CDR3 is TGTGCCAGCTTCCGGGCGGGAACTTACGAGCAGTACTTC.

This clone was detected only a few times. This sequence joins TRBV6-5 and TRBJ1-5; no firm D call. This CDR3 spans 14 amino acids. The V and J ends lost 6 bases and 2 bases respectively, with 11 bases between them. In germline, CDR1 is MNHEY, CDR2 SVGAGI. The CDR3 DNA reads TGTGCCAGCAGGCGAGACATACGCAATCAGCCCCAGCATTTT. It is translated as CASRRDIRNQPQHF.

The rearrangement links TRBV5-4 to TRBJ2-7; possibly TRBD1 for D (6 bases). V was cut by 2 bases and J by 1 base, with 10 bases left in between. The CDR3 covers 14 residues. Germline lookup yields CDR1 SGHNT and CDR2 YYREEE (reference sequence). As DNA, the CDR3 is TGTGCCAGCAGCTTACCTGGACAGTCCTACGAGCAGTACTTC. Residues: CASSLPGQSYEQYF.

The chain uses TRBV4-3 and TRBJ2-7; 14 bases fit TRBD2. The CDR3 extends over 16 amino acids. Per germline, CDR1 LGHNA and CDR2 YSLEER. V shed 4 bases, J shed 6 bases, and the junction held 8 bases outside the gene matches. The CDR3 loop is CASSPGLAGELREQYF. In DNA, the CDR3 is TGCGCCAGCAGCCCGGGACTAGCGGGAGAACTACGCGAGCAGTACTTC.

The rearrangement joins TRBV5-4 to TRBJ2-5; D unresolved. The tail of the sequence fits TRBJ2-7 better, so the J call may be wrong. The germline gives CDR1 SGHNT, CDR2 YYREEE (reference sequence). The CDR3 is 15 residues long. The CDR3 protein is CASSLLTPGSYEQYF. The CDR3 DNA is TGTGCCAGCAGCTTGCTCACACCGGGTTCCTACGAGCAGTACTTC.

The genes are TRBV29-1 and TRBJ1-2; 7 nucleotides agree with TRBD1. The CDR3 runs 11 residues. Trimming took 6 bases from V and 5 from J; bases not matched to a gene: 3. Germline CDR1 reads SQVTM; CDR2 reads ANQGSEA. CDR3 bases: TGCAGCGTCGACAGGGATTATGGCTACACCTTC. Translated: CSVDRDYGYTF.

The V gene is TRBV7-9, the J gene TRBJ2-1, with D possibly matching TRBD1 (5 bases). Per the germline V gene, CDR1 is SEHNR and CDR2 is FQNEAQ (reference sequence). There are 15 residues in the CDR3. V was trimmed by 3 bases and J by 5 bases, leaving 14 bases between them. CDR3 region: CASSLTEAGHNEQFF. The CDR3 DNA is TGTGCCAGCAGCTTGACAGAGGCAGGGCACAATGAGCAGTTCTTC.

The chain couples TRBV6-5 to TRBJ1-2; possibly TRBD1 for D (6 bases). Trimming pared 7 bases from V and 8 bases from J, leaving 11 bases between. The CDR3 is 11 residues long. CDR1 is MNHEY, CDR2 SVGAGI, per germline. In DNA, the CDR3 is TGTGCCAGCAAAACAGGGCGCGGCTACACCTTC. It translates to CASKTGRGYTF.

The chain combines TRBV9 with TRBJ2-3, with 7 bases fitting TRBD2. Germline CDR1 reads SGDLS; CDR2 reads YYNGEE. V dropped 1 base and J dropped 2; count of bases not matched to a gene: 4. This CDR3 is built from 15 residues. Here the CDR3 reads CASSVSSGPTDTQYF. CDR3 bases: TGTGCCAGCAGCGTATCTAGCGGCCCCACAGATACGCAGTATTTT.

The V call is TRBV9, the J call TRBJ2-5; no reliable D call. Trimming shortened V by 2 bases and J by 5 bases, and 7 bases separated the two germline ends. CDR3 size: 12 residues. Germline CDR1 SGDLS, CDR2 YYNGEE. The chain's CDR3 is CASSVMGETQYF. Here the CDR3 DNA reads TGTGCCAGCAGCGTGATGGGCGAGACCCAGTACTTC. Variable domain in full (rest from reference TRBV9 and TRBJ2-5): DSGVTQTPKHLITATGQRVTLRCSPRSGDLSVYWYQQSLDQGLQFLIQYYNGEERAKGNILERFSAQQFPDLHSELNLSSLELGDSALYFCASSVMGETQYFGPGTRLLVL.

The rearrangement joins TRBV30 to TRBJ1-6; TRBD1 matches at 7 bases. Trimming took 0 bases from V and 4 from J; bases not matched to a gene: 6. Per the germline V gene, CDR1 is GTSNPN and CDR2 is SVGIG (reference sequence). The CDR3 spans 16 residues. In DNA, the CDR3 is TGTGCCTGGAGTGTAGATTCGACAGGGTATAATTCACCCCTCCACTTT. Encoded protein: CAWSVDSTGYNSPLHF.

This chain uses TRBV5-1 with TRBJ1-6; 11 bases agree with TRBD1. Germline V gene sequence: CDR1 SGHRS, CDR2 YFSETQ. Trimming at V came to 5 bases and at J to 8 bases, leaving 6 bases not matched to a gene. The CDR3 contains 15 residues. The CDR3 DNA sequence: TGCGCCAGCAGAGACCGGGACAGGGGGTATTCACCCCTCCACTTT. Translating gives CASRDRDRGYSPLHF.

This rearrangement joins TRBV2 to TRBJ2-2; tentatively, D is TRBD2 (5 bases). Trimming stripped 4 bases from V and 7 bases from J, with 10 bases between. The CDR3 covers 13 residues. Germline CDR1 reads SNHLY; CDR2 reads FYNNEI. The CDR3 protein is CASSGRGSGELFF. CDR3 DNA: TGTGCCAGCAGTGGTCGGGGTAGCGGGGAGCTGTTTTTT.

This chain connects TRBV10-3 to TRBJ2-3; tentatively, D is TRBD1 (6 bases). This CDR3 has 14 residues. Germline V CDR1 and CDR2: ENHRY, SYGVKD. With 0 bases removed from V and 3 bases from J, the gap between germline ends came to 7 bases. The CDR3 nucleotides are TGTGCCATCAGTGAGTCTACAGGGACAGATACGCAGTATTTT. It is translated as CAISESTGTDTQYF.

This chain joins TRBV5-1 and TRBJ2-3; D gene ambiguous. Trimming took off 0 bases at V and 3 bases at J, with 11 bases between the two ends. There are 15 residues in the CDR3. CDR1 is SGHRS, CDR2 YFSETQ, per germline. The CDR3 loop is CASSLESTGTDTQYF. The CDR3 DNA sequence: TGCGCCAGCAGCTTGGAAAGCACCGGGACAGATACGCAGTATTTT.